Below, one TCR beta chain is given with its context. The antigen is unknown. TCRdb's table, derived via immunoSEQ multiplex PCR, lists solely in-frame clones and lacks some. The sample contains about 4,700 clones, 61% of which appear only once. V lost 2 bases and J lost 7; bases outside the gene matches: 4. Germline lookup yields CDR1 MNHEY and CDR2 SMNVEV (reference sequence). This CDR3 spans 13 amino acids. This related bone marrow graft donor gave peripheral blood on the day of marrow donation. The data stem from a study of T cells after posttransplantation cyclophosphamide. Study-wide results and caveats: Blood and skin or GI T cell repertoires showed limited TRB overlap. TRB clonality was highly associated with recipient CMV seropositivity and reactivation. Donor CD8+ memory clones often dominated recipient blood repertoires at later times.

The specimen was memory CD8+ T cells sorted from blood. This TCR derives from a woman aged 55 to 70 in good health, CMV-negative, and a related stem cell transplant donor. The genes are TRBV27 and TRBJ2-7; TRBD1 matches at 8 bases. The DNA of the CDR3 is TGTGCCAGCAGTTTAAGCACAGGGGGAGAGCAGTACTTC. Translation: CASSLSTGGEQYF.